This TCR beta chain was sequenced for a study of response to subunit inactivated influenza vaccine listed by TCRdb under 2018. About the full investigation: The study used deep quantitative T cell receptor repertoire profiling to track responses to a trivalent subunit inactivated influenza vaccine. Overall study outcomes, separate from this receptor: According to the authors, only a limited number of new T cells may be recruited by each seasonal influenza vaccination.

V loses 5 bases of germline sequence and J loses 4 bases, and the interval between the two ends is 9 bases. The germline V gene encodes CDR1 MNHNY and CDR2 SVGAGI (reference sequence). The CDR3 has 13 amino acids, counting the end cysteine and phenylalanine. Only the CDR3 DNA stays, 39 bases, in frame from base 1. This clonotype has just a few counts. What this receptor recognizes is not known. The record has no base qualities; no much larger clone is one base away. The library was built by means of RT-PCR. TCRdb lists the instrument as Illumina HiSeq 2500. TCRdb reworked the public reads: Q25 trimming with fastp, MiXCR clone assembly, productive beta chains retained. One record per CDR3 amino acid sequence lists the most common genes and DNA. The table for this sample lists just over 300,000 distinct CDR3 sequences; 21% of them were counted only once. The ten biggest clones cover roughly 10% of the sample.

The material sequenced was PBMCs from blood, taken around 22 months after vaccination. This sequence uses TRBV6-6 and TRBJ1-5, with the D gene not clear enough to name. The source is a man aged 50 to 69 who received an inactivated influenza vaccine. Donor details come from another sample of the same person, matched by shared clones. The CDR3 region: CASSHAANQPQHF. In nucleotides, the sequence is TGTGCCAGCAGTCACGCCGCTAATCAGCCCCAGCATTTT.